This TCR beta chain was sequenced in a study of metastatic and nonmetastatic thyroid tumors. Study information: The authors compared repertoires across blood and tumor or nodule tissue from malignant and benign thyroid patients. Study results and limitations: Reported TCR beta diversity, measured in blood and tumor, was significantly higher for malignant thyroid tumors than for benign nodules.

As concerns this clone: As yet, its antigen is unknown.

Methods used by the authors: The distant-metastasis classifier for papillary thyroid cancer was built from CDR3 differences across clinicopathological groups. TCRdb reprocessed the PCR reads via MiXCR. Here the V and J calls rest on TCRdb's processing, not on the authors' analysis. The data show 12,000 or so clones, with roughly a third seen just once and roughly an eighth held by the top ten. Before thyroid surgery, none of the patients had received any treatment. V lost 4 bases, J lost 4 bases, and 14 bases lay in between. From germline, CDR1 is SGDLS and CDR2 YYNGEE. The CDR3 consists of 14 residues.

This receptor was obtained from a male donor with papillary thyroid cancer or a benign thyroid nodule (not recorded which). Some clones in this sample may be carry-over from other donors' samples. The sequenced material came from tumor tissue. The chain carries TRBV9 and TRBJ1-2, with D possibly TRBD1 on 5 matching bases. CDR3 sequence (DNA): TGTGCCAGCAGCCTGGGGGGGACCGCCTATGGCTACACCTTC. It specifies CASSLGGTAYGYTF.